The 30 T cell receptor beta chains listed next were all sequenced from one sample in a study of shared clonotypes between healthy human individuals. The repertoire was sequenced with immunoSEQ multiplex PCR; TCRdb's copy has only in-frame clones and lacks some. The sample yields about 95,000 clones, about 68% seen once. Sequencing input: memory CD8+ T cells sorted from blood. The subset denotes: CD45RO+ cells pooled with CCR7-negative TemRA cells. Source of these receptors: a man between 25 and 39 years old in good health.

V is TRBV4-2 and J is TRBJ2-7; 8 nucleotides align to TRBD2. CDR1 LGHNA and CDR2 YNFKEQ come from the germline V gene. Trimming removed 4 bases from V and 0 bases from J; junction bases left unmatched: 8. This CDR3 comprises 16 residues. DNA for the CDR3: TGTGCCAGCAGCCGAGAGGACGGGAGGGCCTCCTACGAGCAGTACTTC. It specifies CASSREDGRASYEQYF.

CDR3 amino acids: CASSEAGLAHTDTQYF. For the CDR3, the DNA is TGTGCCAGCAGTGAAGCAGGCCTAGCGCACACAGATACGCAGTATTTT. The chain combines TRBV2 with TRBJ2-3; maybe TRBD2 (6 bases). Germline CDR1 is SNHLY and CDR2 is FYNNEI. V was clipped by 0 bases and J by 2 bases, with 12 bases between them. CDR3 length: 16 residues.

The gene calls are TRBV4-3 and TRBJ1-5, with D perhaps matching TRBD1 (6 bases). CDR3 length: 15 amino acids. The germline CDR1 and CDR2 sequences are LGHNA and YSLEER. The V end lost 4 bases, the J end lost 1 base, and 11 bases lay between the germline ends. CDR3 DNA: TGCGCCAGCAGCCTCCACCAGGGGAGCAATCAGCCCCAGCATTTT. It codes for CASSLHQGSNQPQHF.

This clone came up once. V usage is TRBV6-1 and J usage is TRBJ2-1; D call uncertain. Trimming shortened V by 4 bases and J by 0 bases, and 19 bases separated the two germline ends. The CDR3 has 18 amino acids. Germline V CDR1 and CDR2: MNHNS, SASEGT. Written as DNA, the CDR3 is TGTGCCAGCAGTGCGTTTCAGGCTATCCTCGCCTCCTACAATGAGCAGTTCTTC. It specifies CASSAFQAILASYNEQFF.

This clone was observed a few times. The chain is built from TRBV9 and TRBJ1-2; 8 bases are a match to TRBD1. V gave up 3 bases and J gave up 3 bases; unmatched junction bases: 10. Germline V gene sequence: CDR1 SGDLS, CDR2 YYNGEE. CDR3 length: 16 residues. In DNA, the CDR3 is TGTGCCAGCAGCGCCTATGACAGGGGTGGGGACTATGGCTACACCTTC. Amino acids: CASSAYDRGGDYGYTF. Using reference TRBV9 and TRBJ1-2 for the parts outside the CDR3, the full variable domain is DSGVTQTPKHLITATGQRVTLRCSPRSGDLSVYWYQQSLDQGLQFLIQYYNGEERAKGNILERFSAQQFPDLHSELNLSSLELGDSALYFCASSAYDRGGDYGYTFGSGTRLTVV.

V is TRBV7-8 and J is TRBJ2-7; maybe TRBD2 (5 bases). The CDR3 extends over 15 amino acids. Germline CDR1 and CDR2: SGHVS and FQNEAQ. V was shortened by 1 base and J by 0 bases, with 10 bases between the two germline ends. The CDR3 sequence is CASSLGRVDSYEQYF. The CDR3 DNA is TGTGCCAGCAGCTTAGGGCGGGTGGACTCCTACGAGCAGTACTTC.

This sequence joins TRBV5-4 and TRBJ2-7; D might be TRBD2 (6 bases). CDR3 length equals 14 residues. The V gene's germline CDR1 is SGHNT and CDR2 YYREEE (reference sequence). V gave up 2 bases and J gave up 1 base, with 10 bases separating them. CDR3 loop: CASSLAGWSYEQYF. The CDR3 coding sequence is TGTGCCAGCAGCTTAGCGGGTTGGTCCTACGAGCAGTACTTC.

This clone was detected only a few times. In DNA, the CDR3 is TGCAGCGTTGTTGCAGGAGACAGCTACGAGCAGTACTTC. It codes for CSVVAGDSYEQYF. The gene calls are TRBV29-1 and TRBJ2-7; the D gene is possibly TRBD1 (5 bases). CDR1 and CDR2 (germline): SQVTM, ANQGSEA. The CDR3 consists of 13 residues. The ends were cut back, 4 bases at V and 3 bases at J, with 13 bases in the middle.

The V and J genes are TRBV5-6 and TRBJ1-5, with D hard to call. The CDR3 covers 15 residues. V shed 1 base and J shed 4 bases, with 12 bases lying between them. CDR1 is SGHDT, CDR2 YYEEEE, per germline. The CDR3 region has the DNA TGTGCCAGCAGCTTGTCGGGGTATGGGAATCAGCCCCAGCATTTT. This gives the protein CASSLSGYGNQPQHF.

J is TRBJ2-7 and V is TRBV27; 12 nucleotides agree with TRBD2. V lost 5 bases to trimming and J lost 5 bases; unmatched junction nucleotides: 10. The CDR3 contains 16 residues. The germline V gene has CDR1 MNHEY and CDR2 SMNVEV (reference sequence). CDR3 residues: CASSTKTSGRFDEQYF. The CDR3 bases are TGTGCCAGCAGTACGAAGACTAGCGGGAGATTCGACGAGCAGTACTTC.

This clone was picked up one time. The chain recombines TRBV14 with TRBJ2-4; the match to TRBD1 covers 8 bases. Germline values: CDR1 SGHDN, CDR2 FVKESK. This CDR3 has 19 amino acids. V lost 0 bases and J lost 2; bases outside the gene matches: 12. CDR3 sequence reads: CASSQEDRGRGLPKNIQYF. CDR3 sequence (DNA): TGTGCCAGCAGCCAAGAAGACCGTGGCAGGGGGCTCCCCAAAAACATTCAGTACTTC. The entire variable domain, with the rest obtained from reference TRBV14 and TRBJ2-4, is as follows: EAGVTQFPSHSVIEKGQTVTLRCDPISGHDNLYWYRRVMGKEIKFLLHFVKESKQDESGMPNNRFLAERTGGTYSTLKVQPAELEDSGVYFCASSQEDRGRGLPKNIQYFGAGTRLSVL.

This clone was detected a few times. This rearrangement joins TRBV6-6 to TRBJ2-7; 7 bases are shared with TRBD2. Germline assignment: CDR1 MNHNY and CDR2 SVGAGI (reference sequence). Trimming removed 2 bases from V and 1 base from J; junction bases left unmatched: 2. CDR3 size: 14 residues. CDR3 amino acids: CASSYRGESYEQYF. The CDR3 region has the DNA TGTGCCAGCAGTTACCGGGGGGAATCCTACGAGCAGTACTTC.

This chain links TRBV29-1 with TRBJ2-7; the match to TRBD2 covers 12 bases. Germline lookup yields CDR1 SQVTM and CDR2 ANQGSEA. The length of the CDR3 is 15 residues. V dropped 6 bases and J dropped 6; count of bases not matched to a gene: 12. Here the CDR3 DNA reads TGCAGCGTAGATCGACTAGCGGGAGATCCCGGCGAGCAGTACTTC. Its translation: CSVDRLAGDPGEQYF.

The rearrangement uses TRBV6-5 and TRBJ2-1, with D possibly being TRBD2 (5 bases). The CDR3 has 13 residues. V dropped 6 bases and J dropped 6 bases, with 12 bases sitting between them. Per the germline V gene, CDR1 is MNHEY and CDR2 is SVGAGI. The CDR3 DNA reads TGTGCCAGCAGGGGTCGGACTGTCAATGAGCAGTTCTTC. Amino acid sequence: CASRGRTVNEQFF.

The rearrangement uses TRBV6-1 and TRBJ2-3, with D tentatively TRBD1 or TRBD2 (5 bases each). The CDR3 is made up of 15 amino acids. V was pared by 1 base and J by 4 bases, with 12 bases between. CDR1 MNHNS and CDR2 SASEGT come from the germline V gene. The DNA for the CDR3 is TGTGCCAGCAGTGAAGATGACAGAGGGGCAGATACGCAGTATTTT. Translating it yields CASSEDDRGADTQYF.

Only one count was recorded for this clone. The chain couples TRBV11-2 to TRBJ2-7, with TRBD1 as a possible D gene (6 bases). V was pared by 1 base and J by 6 bases, with 22 bases between. Germline values: CDR1 SGHAT, CDR2 FQNNGV. This CDR3 is built from 17 residues. CDR3 residues: CASSLGTPTGYGSEQYF. In DNA form, the CDR3 reads TGTGCCAGCAGCTTAGGCACTCCAACAGGGTACGGAAGCGAGCAGTACTTC.

The V gene is TRBV5-6, the J gene TRBJ2-1; D gene ambiguous. Germline-derived CDR1 and CDR2 are SGHDT and YYEEEE. The CDR3 contains 14 residues. V was cut by 0 bases and J by 5 bases, with 9 bases left in between. CDR3 sequence reads: CASSLGQFHNEQFF. Written as DNA, the CDR3 is TGTGCCAGCAGCTTGGGGCAGTTCCACAATGAGCAGTTCTTC.

The chain employs TRBV7-6 and TRBJ2-7; D is perhaps TRBD1 (6 bases). CDR1 is SGHVS, CDR2 FNYEAQ, per germline. V lost 5 bases and J 5 bases, leaving 19 bases between the germline ends. The CDR3 has 15 amino acids. The DNA for the CDR3 is TGTGCCAGCAGCGCTTGGACAGACGAGTCCCACGAGCAGTACTTC. It is translated as CASSAWTDESHEQYF.

V and J are TRBV11-1 and TRBJ2-7; 11 bases match TRBD1. Germline V lookup: CDR1 SGHAT, CDR2 FQDESV (reference sequence). Trimming cost V 2 bases and J 3 bases; bases outside gene matches: 3. The CDR3 extends over 15 amino acids. In DNA form, the CDR3 reads TGTGCCAGCAGCTTACGGGACAGGGGGAACTACGAGCAGTACTTC. Amino acids: CASSLRDRGNYEQYF.

The V call is TRBV6-5, the J call TRBJ2-1; no reliable D call. CDR1 and CDR2 (germline): MNHEY, SVGAGI. The CDR3 sequence is 14 residues long. V lost 5 bases and J lost 4, with 12 bases in between. The DNA for the CDR3 is TGTGCCAGCAGTAATAAGGGATATTACAATGAGCAGTTCTTC. Its protein is CASSNKGYYNEQFF.

V gene TRBV5-1 combines with J gene TRBJ2-1; the match to TRBD2 covers 8 bases. Looked up from germline, CDR1 is SGHRS and CDR2 is YFSETQ. Trimming removed 5 bases from V and 1 base from J; junction bases left unmatched: 5. The CDR3 has 15 amino acids. CDR3 in DNA: TGCGCCAGCAGATCTAGCGGGTATTCCTACAATGAGCAGTTCTTC. Residues: CASRSSGYSYNEQFF.

The rearrangement joins TRBV10-2 to TRBJ2-7; either TRBD1 or TRBD2 may fit D (5 bases each). Trimming pared 4 bases from V and 3 bases from J, leaving 13 bases between. The germline V gene encodes CDR1 WSHSY and CDR2 SAAADI. The CDR3 sequence is 14 residues long. In DNA form, the CDR3 reads TGCGCCAGCAGTGTCGGGGCCTCTCTCTACGAGCAGTACTTC. Protein: CASSVGASLYEQYF.

J is TRBJ2-1 and V is TRBV7-9; D assignment may be TRBD1 or TRBD2 (5 bases each). V lost 4 bases to trimming and J lost 4 bases, with 23 bases between them. Germline loops: CDR1 SEHNR, CDR2 FQNEAQ (reference sequence). This CDR3 is built from 18 residues. The CDR3 protein is CASSSTPGAGRGYNEQFF. The CDR3 DNA follows: TGTGCCAGCAGCTCTACCCCCGGGGCAGGTCGAGGGTACAATGAGCAGTTCTTC.

The chain uses TRBV6-5 and TRBJ1-2; no firm D call. The CDR3 sequence is 12 residues long. Germline V lookup: CDR1 MNHEY, CDR2 SVGAGI. Trimming left V 7 bases short and J 6 bases short, with 12 bases between. Here the CDR3 DNA reads TGTGCCAGCATCCGACCTGGGGATGGCTACACCTTC. It translates to CASIRPGDGYTF.

The chain has TRBV28 and TRBJ1-5; D possibly corresponds to TRBD1 (6 bases). This CDR3 spans 14 amino acids. V lost 7 bases, J lost 0 bases, and 10 bases lay in between. Germline V lookup: CDR1 MDHEN, CDR2 SYDVKM. CDR3 in DNA: TGTGCCAGCACAGGGGAGTATAGCAATCAGCCCCAGCATTTT. Residues: CASTGEYSNQPQHF.

V and J are TRBV11-2 and TRBJ2-7; the D call may be TRBD1 or TRBD2 (5 bases each). Germline V gene lookup returns CDR1 SGHAT and CDR2 FQNNGV. The CDR3 covers 15 residues. Deletions cut 4 bases from V and 1 base from J, with 14 bases between. In nucleotides, the CDR3 is TGTGCCAGCAGCTCGGGGCAGGGACGATCCTACGAGCAGTACTTC. The encoded protein is CASSSGQGRSYEQYF.

Turning to this clone: Different DNA sequences within this sample yield the same CDR3. The chain combines TRBV7-2 with TRBJ2-7, with 9 positions matching TRBD2. The V segment lost 4 bases and the J segment 4 bases; nucleotides outside the gene matches: 8. CDR3 length: 15 amino acids. The germline gives CDR1 SGHTA, CDR2 FQGNSA. The CDR3 protein is CASSWSGTSRYEQYF. The CDR3 coding sequence is TGTGCCAGCAGCTGGTCCGGGACTAGCAGATACGAGCAGTACTTC. Looking up the rest from reference TRBV7-2 and TRBJ2-7 gives the full variable domain: GAGVSQSPSNKVTEKGKDVELRCDPISGHTALYWYRQSLGQGLEFLIYFQGNSAPDKSGLPSDRFSAERTGGSVSTLTIQRTQQEDSAVYLCASSWSGTSRYEQYFGPGTRLTVT.

V and J are TRBV7-9 and TRBJ2-1; D might be TRBD2 (6 bases). Germline CDR1 and CDR2: SEHNR and FQNEAQ (reference sequence). This CDR3 is built from 17 residues. Trimming took off 7 bases at V and 4 bases at J, with 23 bases between the two ends. CDR3 sequence (DNA): TGTGCCAGCACCCCCCGGGTTGGGACTCGCGGGTACAATGAGCAGTTCTTC. Translation gives CASTPRVGTRGYNEQFF.

The chain joins TRBV29-1 to TRBJ2-7; D perhaps matches TRBD2 (6 bases). The CDR3 runs 13 residues. V was pared by 4 bases and J by 2 bases, with 12 bases between. Germline lookup yields CDR1 SQVTM and CDR2 ANQGSEA. CDR3 loop: CSVAGTEAYEQYF. CDR3 DNA: TGCAGCGTTGCGGGGACTGAGGCCTACGAGCAGTACTTC.

The rearrangement joins TRBV6-1 to TRBJ2-5; weak D call: TRBD2 (5 bases). The V end was cut by 0 bases, the J end by 2 bases, with 16 bases between. The CDR3 length is 17 residues. Per the germline V gene, CDR1 is MNHNS and CDR2 is SASEGT. The CDR3 sequence: CASSEARPGTTQETQYF. CDR3 DNA sequence: TGTGCCAGCAGTGAAGCTCGGCCGGGAACCACACAAGAGACCCAGTACTTC.